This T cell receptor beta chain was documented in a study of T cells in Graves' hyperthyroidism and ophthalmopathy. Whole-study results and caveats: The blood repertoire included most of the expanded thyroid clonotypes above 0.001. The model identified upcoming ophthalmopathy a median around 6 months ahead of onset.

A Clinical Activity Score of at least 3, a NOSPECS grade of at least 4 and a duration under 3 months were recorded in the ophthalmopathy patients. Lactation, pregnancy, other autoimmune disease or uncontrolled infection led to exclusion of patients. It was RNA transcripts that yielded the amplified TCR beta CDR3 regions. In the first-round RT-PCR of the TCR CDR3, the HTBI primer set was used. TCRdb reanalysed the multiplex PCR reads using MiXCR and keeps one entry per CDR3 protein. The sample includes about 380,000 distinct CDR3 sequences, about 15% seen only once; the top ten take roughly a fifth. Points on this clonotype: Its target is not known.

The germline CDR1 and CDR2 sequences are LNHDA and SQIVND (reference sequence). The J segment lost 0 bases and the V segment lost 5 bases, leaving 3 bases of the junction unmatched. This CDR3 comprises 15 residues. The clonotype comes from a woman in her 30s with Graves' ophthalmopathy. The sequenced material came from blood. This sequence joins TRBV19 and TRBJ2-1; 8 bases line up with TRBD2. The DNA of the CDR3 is TGTGCCAGTAGTCGAGCGGGGGACTCCTACAATGAGCAGTTCTTC. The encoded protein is CASSRAGDSYNEQFF.